This T cell receptor (beta chain) was recovered during a study of cytomegalovirus exposure and HLA in healthy donors. Regarding this clone: The antigen is undetermined.

V was trimmed by 5 bases and J by 1 base, leaving 11 bases between them. Germline CDR1 MNHNS, CDR2 SASEGT. CDR3 length equals 14 residues. PCR used 60 Vbeta primers and 13 Jbeta primers. Assay: immunoSEQ multiplex PCR; the TCRdb copy retains only in-frame clones and omits some. The sample has around 70,000 clones, 65% to 85% seen once. All donors participated as healthy donors of bone marrow. Study-wide points: A reported reduction in N-insertions relative to the roughly 640-donor mean was seen in an Asian-associated ancestry cluster in a later analysis.

The gene calls are TRBV6-1 and TRBJ1-1; weak D call: TRBD1 (5 bases). This sequence was found in a man in his sixties in good health and CMV-seropositive. Sequencing input: PBMCs. As DNA, the CDR3 is TGTGCCAGCAGTTTACAGGTAGCGAACACTGAAGCTTTCTTT. Translated: CASSLQVANTEAFF.